This paragraph reports one T cell receptor beta chain. Molecular barcoding with unique molecular identifiers was used for the TCRbeta library. A single record per CDR3 protein comes from TCRdb applying MiXCR to the PCR reads. The data hold some 500,000 distinct CDR3 sequences, with around 17% observed a single time. These data belong to a study of T-cell reconstitution after alpha-beta-depleted transplantation in children. This CDR3 has 16 residues. The source was PBMCs from the stem cell graft donor, collected from the stem cell graft. The V call is TRBV21-1, the J call TRBJ1-2; the D call in the table, TRBD1, was not verified against the DNA. TRBV21-1 is flagged as a pseudogene. The TCR sequence derives from a human donor who donated a stem cell graft to a child with acute lymphoblastic leukemia. CDR3 sequence reads: CASSKASGGAGYGYTF. CDR3 DNA sequence: TGTGCCAGCAGCAAAGCGTCAGGAGGCGCGGGCTATGGCTACACCTTC.